This T cell receptor (beta chain) was recovered during a study of T cell responses to AZD1222 COVID-19 vaccine. Study conclusions and caveats: Only 5 to 7 individuals given AZD1222 were seropositive at baseline. There were repertoire samples only from the period after the peak T cell response. Clonal diversity was possibly underestimated; the donors were predominantly white British and more often female. Nearly half of unique spike-specific TCRs reportedly avoided B.1.351 and B.1.1.7 mutated regions.

Germline-derived CDR1 and CDR2 are SNHLY and FYNNEI. The CDR3 sequence is 13 residues long. Deletions cut 2 bases from V and 5 bases from J, with 9 bases between. The assay was immunoSEQ multiplex PCR, and TCRdb's table has in-frame clones only and misses some. The sample has roughly 250,000 clones, 93% seen once. Note on this clone: The antigen is unknown.

The sequence was obtained from an adult in good health. This chain links TRBV2 with TRBJ1-1; D remains unclear. The sequenced sample was peripheral blood, obtained on day 0 of AZD1222 vaccination. CDR3 sequence: CASSEIFGTEAFF. The CDR3 region has the DNA TGTGCCAGCAGTGAAATCTTTGGGACTGAAGCTTTCTTT.